The next 28 T cell receptor beta chains were all read from a single sample in a study of post-analysis software for immune sequencing data. Study results and limitations: TRBV5-6, TRBV5-1 and TRBV20-1 were among a handful of TRBV segments more frequent in patients than controls.

Unique molecular identifiers were built into the TCR beta cDNA libraries. Each CDR3 protein is one row after TCRdb ran MiXCR on the PCR reads. Among hundreds of thousands of distinct CDR3 sequences listed, roughly 30% were seen once. These receptors lack a known antigen. The sample was blood. Receptor source: a girl aged 5-17 years with multiple sclerosis.

The CDR3 nucleotides read TGCAGCGCGTTGGAAGAGAACACCGGGGAGCTGTTTTTT. It specifies CSALEENTGELFF. The chain carries TRBV29-1 and TRBJ2-2; D not resolved. The germline V gene encodes CDR1 SQVTM and CDR2 ANQGSEA. The ends were cut back, 7 bases at V and 1 base at J, with 10 bases in the middle. This CDR3 has 13 residues.

Concerning this clonotype itself: The CDR3 end shows no conserved phenylalanine or tryptophan, and so a read error is likely. The V and J genes are TRBV12-3 or TRBV12-4 and TRBJ2-3; 10 bases fit TRBD2. After removal of 3 bases from V and 3 bases from J, the junction contained 3 bases not matched to a gene. This CDR3 region has 15 residues. The CDR3 loop reads CASSFTSGKTDTQYS. The CDR3 region has the DNA TGTGCCAGCAGTTTTACTAGCGGGAAGACAGATACGCAGTATTCT.

The rearrangement uses TRBV5-1 and TRBJ1-2; 7 positions agree with TRBD1. The V gene end was trimmed by 4 bases and the J gene end by 2 bases; junction bases not matched to a gene: 8. The CDR3 length is 15 residues. The germline CDR1 and CDR2 sequences are SGHRS and YFSETQ. The CDR3 nucleotides read TGCGCCAGCAGCCCGGACAGGTTCTACAACTATGGCTACACCTTC. This encodes CASSPDRFYNYGYTF.

This clonotype has a handful of counts. The J gene is TRBJ1-5, the V gene TRBV6-1; 7 positions match TRBD1. This CDR3 has 14 residues. Germline-derived CDR1 and CDR2 are MNHNS and SASEGT. The trim removed 5 bases at V and 5 bases at J, leaving 6 bases unmatched. In DNA, the CDR3 is TGTGCCAGCAGTCACAGGGGACGGGATCAGCCCCAGCATTTT. Translated, it gives CASSHRGRDQPQHF.

At least ten counts were recorded for this clonotype. The J gene is TRBJ2-3, the V gene TRBV20-1, with D maybe TRBD1 (5 bases). Germline CDR1 is DFQATT and CDR2 is SNEGSKA (reference sequence). V was shortened by 5 bases and J by 0 bases, with 12 bases between the two germline ends. The CDR3 loop spans 14 amino acids. CDR3 sequence (DNA): TGCAGTGCTCAGGACACCTCTAGCACAGATACGCAGTATTTT. Translation gives CSAQDTSSTDTQYF.

The J gene is TRBJ2-7, the V gene TRBV2; 8 bases are a match to TRBD2. V lost 9 bases, J lost 3 bases, and 19 bases stayed unmatched. The CDR3 is 17 amino acids. CDR1 is SNHLY, CDR2 FYNNEI, per germline. CDR3 bases: TGTGCCAGAACCGCGGGCGTATCCGGGACTAGTGTCTACGAGCAGTACTTC. It encodes CARTAGVSGTSVYEQYF.

The chain couples TRBV5-1 to TRBJ2-1; 12 nucleotides match TRBD2. Trimming at V came to 3 bases and at J to 8 bases, leaving 9 bases not matched to a gene. This CDR3 spans 16 amino acids. The germline V gene has CDR1 SGHRS and CDR2 YFSETQ. The CDR3 loop reads CASSSSSGGAWDEQFF. The CDR3 DNA reads TGCGCCAGCAGCTCGTCTAGCGGGGGGGCCTGGGATGAGCAGTTCTTC.

V and J are TRBV7-2 and TRBJ1-5; no clear D. Germline V gene sequence: CDR1 SGHTA, CDR2 FQGNSA. Trimming left V 2 bases short and J 1 base short, with 9 bases between. The CDR3 consists of 15 residues. CDR3 sequence: CASSLTPWSNQPQHF. CDR3 sequence (DNA): TGTGCCAGCAGCTTAACACCCTGGAGCAATCAGCCCCAGCATTTT.

This clonotype has just a few counts. V gene TRBV7-9 combines with J gene TRBJ2-6; possibly TRBD1 for D (5 bases). In germline, CDR1 is SEHNR, CDR2 FQNEAQ (reference sequence). This CDR3 comprises 16 residues. Deletions cut 5 bases from V and 1 base from J, with 12 bases between. CDR3 region: CASSIGQISGANVLTF. CDR3 nucleotide sequence: TGTGCCAGCAGCATTGGACAAATTTCTGGGGCCAACGTCCTGACTTTC. The full variable domain, completed using reference TRBV7-9 and TRBJ2-6, is DTGVSQNPRHKITKRGQNVTFRCDPISEHNRLYWYRQTLGQGPEFLTYFQNEAQLEKSRLLSDRFSAERPKGSFSTLEIQRTEQGDSAMYLCASSIGQISGANVLTFGAGSRLTVL.

In its sample, this clonotype was seen a few times. V usage is TRBV7-9 and J usage is TRBJ2-1; D is possibly TRBD1 or TRBD2 (5 bases each). Germline CDR1 and CDR2: SEHNR and FQNEAQ (reference sequence). The CDR3 runs 14 residues. Trimming removed 5 bases at V and 8 bases at J, with 16 bases between. This CDR3 is CASSHWDAGHEQFF. Here the CDR3 DNA reads TGTGCCAGCAGCCATTGGGACGCCGGGCATGAGCAGTTCTTC.

This chain connects TRBV5-1 to TRBJ1-1; D might be TRBD1 (5 bases). The CDR3 extends over 15 amino acids. Germline V gene sequence: CDR1 SGHRS, CDR2 YFSETQ. Trimming removed 4 bases from V and 6 bases from J, with 19 bases in between. The CDR3 spells CASSPQQGAVAEAFF. The CDR3 nucleotides read TGCGCCAGCAGCCCTCAGCAGGGTGCCGTCGCTGAAGCTTTCTTT.

This clonotype has at least ten counts. The rearrangement joins TRBV7-2 to TRBJ2-6, with no clear D. The germline gives CDR1 SGHTA, CDR2 FQGNSA. There are 15 residues in the CDR3. V lost 5 bases and J lost 0, with 8 bases in between. CDR3 coding DNA: TGTGCCAGCAGCGCTTTGGGCTCTGGGGCCAACGTCCTGACTTTC. Its protein product is CASSALGSGANVLTF.

The chain employs TRBV7-2 and TRBJ2-1; TRBD2 matches at 8 bases. V shed 5 bases, J shed 9 bases, and the junction held 12 bases outside the gene matches. The CDR3 loop spans 15 amino acids. CDR1 and CDR2 (germline): SGHTA, FQGNSA. CDR3 sequence: CASSLRGRGVGEQFF. In nucleotides, the CDR3 is TGTGCCAGCAGCCTCCGGGGGCGGGGGGTGGGTGAGCAGTTCTTC.

This clonotype occurred a few times. The chain employs TRBV5-8 and TRBJ2-7; weak D call: TRBD1 (5 bases). Germline CDR1 and CDR2: SGHTS and YDEGEE. V was cut by 1 base and J by 4 bases, with 12 bases left in between. The CDR3 contains 14 residues. Written as DNA, the CDR3 is TGTGCCAGCAGCTTGTCCCAGGGAATGTACGAGCAGTACTTC. It encodes CASSLSQGMYEQYF.

The J gene is TRBJ1-5, the V gene TRBV20-1; D call uncertain. Trimming removed 0 bases from V and 1 base from J, with 10 bases in between. This CDR3 is 15 amino acids long. In germline, CDR1 is DFQATT, CDR2 SNEGSKA (reference sequence). The CDR3 reads CSARDWRGSNQPQHF. As DNA, the CDR3 is TGCAGTGCTAGAGATTGGAGAGGGAGCAATCAGCCCCAGCATTTT.

This clonotype was observed a few times. V is TRBV9 and J is TRBJ2-7; D gene uncertain. This CDR3 spans 18 amino acids. The germline V gene has CDR1 SGDLS and CDR2 YYNGEE. V was trimmed by 0 bases and J by 3 bases, leaving 22 bases between them. The CDR3 reads CASSVAPAGPHKHYEQYF. CDR3 coding DNA: TGTGCCAGCAGCGTAGCTCCAGCCGGGCCGCACAAACACTACGAGCAGTACTTC.

This clonotype has more than one count but fewer than ten. This chain connects TRBV7-2 to TRBJ2-1, with 16 bases aligning to TRBD2. Germline V gives CDR1 SGHTA, CDR2 FQGNSA. The V segment lost 3 bases and the J segment 7 bases; nucleotides outside the gene matches: 3. The CDR3 totals 16 residues. In nucleotides, the CDR3 is TGTGCCAGCAGCTTGGGACTAGCGGGAGGGCAGAATGAGCAGTTCTTC. Protein: CASSLGLAGGQNEQFF. Full variable domain (outside the CDR3, taken from reference TRBV7-2 and TRBJ2-1): GAGVSQSPSNKVTEKGKDVELRCDPISGHTALYWYRQSLGQGLEFLIYFQGNSAPDKSGLPSDRFSAERTGGSVSTLTIQRTQQEDSAVYLCASSLGLAGGQNEQFFGPGTRLTVL.

This clonotype showed up just once. A much bigger clone sits one base away, suggesting this may be a read error. The rearrangement links TRBV20-1 to TRBJ2-7, with D possibly being TRBD1 (5 bases). Per the germline V gene, CDR1 is DFQATT and CDR2 is SNEGSKA (reference sequence). V lost 3 bases, J lost 2 bases, and 17 bases lay in between. The CDR3 covers 15 residues. In DNA, the CDR3 is TGCAGTGCTAGCTACAGGAATAGCTCCACCTACGAGCAGTACTTC. This sequence encodes CSASYRNSSTYEQYF.

This clonotype was counted only a few times. The J gene is TRBJ1-2, the V gene TRBV6-2 or TRBV6-3; TRBD1 might be the D (6 bases). V lost 5 bases and J 7 bases, leaving 20 bases between the germline ends. CDR3 length: 15 amino acids. Germline CDR1 reads MNHEY; CDR2 reads SVGEGT. CDR3 coding DNA: TGTGCCAGCAGTCACCGACGACAGGAATATGGTGGCTACACCTTC. The encoded protein is CASSHRRQEYGGYTF.

This clonotype showed up just a few times. J is TRBJ2-3 and V is TRBV24-1, with 12 bases that match TRBD1. V shed 2 bases, J shed 6 bases, and the junction held 8 bases outside the gene matches. CDR3 length equals 17 residues. From germline, CDR1 is KGHDR and CDR2 SFDVKD. As DNA, the CDR3 is TGTGCCACCAGTGATTCCGGGACAGGGGGCGCTTCGGATACGCAGTATTTT. Its protein product is CATSDSGTGGASDTQYF.

A few counts support this clonotype. The chain links TRBV5-1 to TRBJ1-1; D is possibly TRBD1 (6 bases). Germline V gives CDR1 SGHRS, CDR2 YFSETQ. V lost 1 base, J lost 7 bases, and 14 bases lay in between. This CDR3 has 14 residues. CDR3 protein: CASSLFTEGGEAFF. CDR3 DNA sequence: TGCGCCAGCAGCTTGTTTACGGAGGGGGGTGAAGCTTTCTTT.

This clonotype was counted ten times or more. This chain links TRBV6-5 with TRBJ1-2; no definite D call. Germline V gene sequence: CDR1 MNHEY, CDR2 SVGAGI. The CDR3 totals 15 residues. With 0 bases removed from V and 2 bases from J, the gap between germline ends came to 10 bases. CDR3: CASSYSATSNYGYTF. The CDR3 nucleotides read TGTGCCAGCAGTTACTCGGCAACGTCAAACTATGGCTACACCTTC.

This clonotype was picked up many times. V gene TRBV7-2 combines with J gene TRBJ2-3, with D unresolved. Germline CDR1 is SGHTA and CDR2 is FQGNSA. V dropped 6 bases and J dropped 6 bases, with 10 bases sitting between them. This CDR3 contains 12 residues. The CDR3 loop is CASSHAFDTQYF. CDR3 nucleotide sequence: TGTGCCAGCAGTCACGCGTTCGATACGCAGTATTTT.

This clonotype was detected a few times. V and J are TRBV12-3 or TRBV12-4 and TRBJ2-5, with a possible D match to TRBD2 (7 bases). V was clipped by 3 bases and J by 2 bases, with 10 bases between them. The CDR3 loop spans 14 amino acids. CDR3: CASSFGRGQETQYF. CDR3 nucleotides: TGTGCCAGCAGTTTTGGGAGGGGGCAAGAGACCCAGTACTTC.

This clonotype was seen a few times. The rearrangement joins TRBV4-2 to TRBJ2-1, with D possibly TRBD1 on 6 matching bases. The CDR3 covers 16 residues. Trimming shortened V by 4 bases and J by 4 bases, and 17 bases separated the two germline ends. Germline V lookup: CDR1 LGHNA, CDR2 YNFKEQ. In nucleotides, the CDR3 is TGTGCCAGCAGCCCCGGGACGCTGGGGGCTTACAATGAGCAGTTCTTC. As protein: CASSPGTLGAYNEQFF.

This clonotype was seen a few times. The chain has TRBV20-1 and TRBJ2-5; 13 bases align to TRBD2. The V and J ends lost 5 bases and 4 bases, in that order; junction bases with no gene match: 7. CDR1 and CDR2 (germline): DFQATT, SNEGSKA (reference sequence). The CDR3 sequence is 15 residues long. Written as DNA, the CDR3 is TGCAGTGCTCCCCGGACTAGCGGGAGTGGAGAGACCCAGTACTTC. Amino acid sequence: CSAPRTSGSGETQYF.

V gene TRBV11-2 combines with J gene TRBJ1-4; possibly TRBD1 for D (6 bases). The CDR3 is 13 residues long. CDR1 and CDR2 from the germline V gene are SGHAT and FQNNGV. V was shortened by 9 bases and J by 15 bases, with 23 bases between the two germline ends. The CDR3 region is CASRGGHSEEVFF. Here the CDR3 DNA reads TGTGCCAGTAGGGGGGGCCACTCCGAGGAGGTGTTTTTT.

The chain couples TRBV5-1 to TRBJ2-6; TRBD2 matches at 14 bases. Germline V gives CDR1 SGHRS, CDR2 YFSETQ. The CDR3 loop spans 18 amino acids. V dropped 3 bases and J dropped 2; count of bases not matched to a gene: 4. The CDR3 protein is CASSSGLAGVAGANVLTF. CDR3 nucleotide sequence: TGCGCCAGCAGCTCGGGACTAGCGGGGGTGGCTGGGGCCAACGTCCTGACTTTC.